This entry is about one T cell receptor beta chain. Germline values: CDR1 SNHLY, CDR2 FYNNEI. This CDR3 contains 15 residues. Trimming at V came to 8 bases and at J to 6 bases, leaving 14 bases not matched to a gene. Then a second PCR, running about 6 to 12 cycles, was carried out with a sample-barcoded 5' primer and a J-beta primer mix. All cDNA molecules were each tagged by a template-switch adaptor with 12 random nucleotides. The yield of each sample was at least 2.5 million CDR3-containing paired-end reads. TCRdb ran MiXCR on the 5' RACE reads and lists one entry per CDR3 protein. The repertoire holds roughly 1,500,000 distinct CDR3 sequences, with approximately 32% as singletons. The data are from a study of blood T cells in healthy people across ages.

The sequencing sample was made of blood. The origin of this receptor is a woman in her 30s in good health. The chain has TRBV2 and TRBJ2-3; TRBD2 matches at 7 bases. The CDR3 here is CASSSLRGSGDTQYF. As DNA, the CDR3 is TGTGCCAGCTCCTCTCTTCGCGGGAGCGGGGATACGCAGTATTTT.